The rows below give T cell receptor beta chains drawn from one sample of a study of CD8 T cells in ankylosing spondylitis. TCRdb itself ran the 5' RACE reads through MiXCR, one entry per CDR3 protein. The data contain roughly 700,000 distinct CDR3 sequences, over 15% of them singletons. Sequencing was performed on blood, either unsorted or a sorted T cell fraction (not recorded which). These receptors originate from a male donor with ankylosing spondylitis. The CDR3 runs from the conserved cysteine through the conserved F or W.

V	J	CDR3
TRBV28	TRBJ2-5	CASTLGQGGETQYF
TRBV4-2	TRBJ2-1	CASSLDDLTSGINEQFF
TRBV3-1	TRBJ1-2	CASSLSPAAQAYGYTF
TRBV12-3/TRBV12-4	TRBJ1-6	CASTPGGPPLHF
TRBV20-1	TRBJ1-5	CSARVGELSNQPQHF
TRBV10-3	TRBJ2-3	CAISEFGGASTDTQYF
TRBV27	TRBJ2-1	CASSLSNTYNEQFF
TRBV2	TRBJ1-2	CASRPGQGVSYGYTF
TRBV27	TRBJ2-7	CASSLGLAQYYEQYF
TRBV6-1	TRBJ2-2	CASRMGVQDYTGELFF
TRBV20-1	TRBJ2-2	CSARDPDPGTGELFF
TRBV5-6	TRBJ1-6	CASSLKMGSSYNSPLHF
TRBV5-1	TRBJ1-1	CASRQGSMNTEAFF
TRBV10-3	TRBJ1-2	CAIRDGTLGTYGYTF
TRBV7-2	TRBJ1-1	CASSNTGAYTEAFF
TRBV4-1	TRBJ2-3	CASSQDLAANLGEQYF
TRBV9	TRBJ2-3	CASSPRISGGGDTQYF
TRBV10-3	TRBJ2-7	CAISESGQGYEQYF
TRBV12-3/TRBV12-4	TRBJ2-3	CASGSGLAGADTQYF
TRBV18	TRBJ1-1	CASSPQGDLNTEAFF
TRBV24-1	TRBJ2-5	CATSDSDGRETQYF
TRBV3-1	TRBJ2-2	CASSQDGGGRLNTGELFF
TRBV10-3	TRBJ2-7	CAISQLLPPYEQYF
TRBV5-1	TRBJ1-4	CASSFRQSATNEKLFF
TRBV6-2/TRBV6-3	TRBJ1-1	CASSSIPGARAFF
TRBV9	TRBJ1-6	CASSRDEEGYNSPLHF
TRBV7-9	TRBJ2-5	CASRTDREGETQYF
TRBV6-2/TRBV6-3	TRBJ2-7	CASSTQGASFSEQYF
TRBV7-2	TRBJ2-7	CASSLAASPSYEQYF
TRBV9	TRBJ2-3	CASSVETGASTDTQYF
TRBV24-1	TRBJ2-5	CATSEGQGVRETQYF
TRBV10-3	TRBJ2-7	CAISDGTEHYEQYF
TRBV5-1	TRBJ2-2	CASRYGTGTGELFF
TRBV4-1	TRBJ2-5	CASSQAGETQYF